Included here is one T cell receptor beta chain sequence, with context. This entry belongs to a study of T cell responses to AZD1222 COVID-19 vaccine. Profiled with immunoSEQ multiplex PCR; TCRdb holds only in-frame clones, not every one. The data hold about 79,000 clones, with about 90% observed a single time. Trimming took 5 bases from V and 6 from J, leaving 14 bases between them. CDR1 SQVTM and CDR2 ANQGSEA come from the germline V gene. The CDR3 spans 13 residues. The sequence was obtained from an adult in good health. The sample in question was peripheral blood, obtained on day 0 of MenACWY control vaccination. The J gene is TRBJ1-5, the V gene TRBV29-1; unclear D gene. The CDR3 loop reads CSVQTIFGQPQHF. In DNA, the CDR3 is TGCAGCGTTCAAACCATATTCGGTCAGCCCCAGCATTTT.